This T cell receptor (beta chain) was observed in a study of T cell repertoires in aging, cancer and after chemotherapy. For the study at large: Donors were grouped into six age bands spanning 30 or younger through 70 or older. Study conclusions and caveats: These repertoire data do not allow conclusions about immunological memory after chemotherapy. Healthy donors lost TCR diversity with age mainly through richness, cancer patients through richness and evenness.

A mixed TRB-A/B primer pool amplified rearranged TRB by multiplex touch-down PCR. From the multiplex PCR reads, TCRdb called clonotypes with MiXCR, one entry per CDR3 protein. The profile shows 1,200 to 1,500 distinct CDR3 sequences, under 25% of them singletons. TCR beta rearrangements were amplified from peripheral blood genomic DNA. This clonotype is medium-sized in the sample. Its antigen is undetermined. CDR3 length equals 15 residues. The junction had 7 bases not matched to a gene; V was cut back by 1 base and J by 3 bases. Germline loops: CDR1 GTSNPN, CDR2 SVGIG (reference sequence). V gene TRBV30 combines with J gene TRBJ1-2; 8 nucleotides agree with TRBD1. This receptor was taken from a human donor with a solid tumor. What was sequenced was blood. This CDR3 reads CAWSAGRTGHYGYTF. DNA of the CDR3: TGTGCCTGGAGTGCAGGACGGACAGGGCACTATGGCTACACCTTC.